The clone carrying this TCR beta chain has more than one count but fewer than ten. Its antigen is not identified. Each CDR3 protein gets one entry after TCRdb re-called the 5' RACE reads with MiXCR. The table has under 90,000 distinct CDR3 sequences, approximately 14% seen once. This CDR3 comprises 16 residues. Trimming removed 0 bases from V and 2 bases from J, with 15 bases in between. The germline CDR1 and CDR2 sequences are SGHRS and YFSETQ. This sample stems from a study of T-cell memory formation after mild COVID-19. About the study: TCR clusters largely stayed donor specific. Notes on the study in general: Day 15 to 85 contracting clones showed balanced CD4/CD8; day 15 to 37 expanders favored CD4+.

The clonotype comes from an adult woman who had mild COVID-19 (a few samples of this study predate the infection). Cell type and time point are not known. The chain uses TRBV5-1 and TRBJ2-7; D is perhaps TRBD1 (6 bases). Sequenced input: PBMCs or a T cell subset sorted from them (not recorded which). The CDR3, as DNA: TGCGCCAGCAGCTTGGAAGGGTCAGGGGATGCCTACGAGCAGTACTTC. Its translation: CASSLEGSGDAYEQYF. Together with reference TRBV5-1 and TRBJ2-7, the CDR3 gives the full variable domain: KAGVTQTPRYLIKTRGQQVTLSCSPISGHRSVSWYQQTPGQGLQFLFEYFSETQRNKGNFPGRFSGRQFSNSRSEMNVSTLELGDSALYLCASSLEGSGDAYEQYFGPGTRLTVT.